This TCR beta chain was sequenced for a study of OX40 agonist ivuxolimab in advanced cancers. Study-wide results and caveats: Clonal expansion from baseline to week 6 occurred in both CD4+ and CD8+ T cells. Some nonresponders also had low normalized T-cell clonal expansion.

The protocol was immunoSEQ multiplex PCR, while the TCRdb copy is restricted to in-frame clones and leaves out a portion. The sample includes 60,000 or so clones, more than 75% of them seen just once. Note on this clone: The antigen is not known.

Sequenced here: CD4+ or CD8+ T cells sorted from blood, sampled in a trial of the OX40 agonist ivuxolimab. This TCR was recovered from an adult with an advanced solid tumor such as melanoma, head and neck, liver or kidney cancer.

Here the CDR3 reads CASSYGGSNTGELFF. The DNA of the CDR3 is TGTGCCAGCAGTTATGGGGGGAGCAACACCGGGGAGCTGTTTTTT. The genes are TRBV6-5 and TRBJ2-2, with D perhaps matching TRBD2 (6 bases). CDR1 is MNHEY and CDR2 is SVGAGI in the germline V gene. The CDR3 is 15 amino acids. V was clipped by 3 bases and J by 2 bases, with 10 bases between them.